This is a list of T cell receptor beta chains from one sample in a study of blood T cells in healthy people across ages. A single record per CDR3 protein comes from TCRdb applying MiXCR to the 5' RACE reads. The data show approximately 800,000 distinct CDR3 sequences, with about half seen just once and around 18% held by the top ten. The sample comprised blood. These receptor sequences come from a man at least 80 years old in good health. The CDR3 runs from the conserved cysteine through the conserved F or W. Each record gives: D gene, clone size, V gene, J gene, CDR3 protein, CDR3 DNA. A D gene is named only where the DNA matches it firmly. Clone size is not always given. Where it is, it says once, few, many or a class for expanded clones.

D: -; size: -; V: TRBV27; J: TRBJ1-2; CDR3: CANSLTSGGGYTF; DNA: TGTGCCAACAGTTTGACATCGGGCGGTGGCTACACCTTC
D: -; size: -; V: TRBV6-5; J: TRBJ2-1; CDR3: CASSALTADNEQFF; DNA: TGTGCCAGCAGTGCCCTAACTGCTGACAATGAGCAGTTCTTC
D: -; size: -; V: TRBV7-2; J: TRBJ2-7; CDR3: CASSWGETGEQYF; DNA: TGTGCCAGCAGCTGGGGGGAAACGGGCGAGCAGTACTTC
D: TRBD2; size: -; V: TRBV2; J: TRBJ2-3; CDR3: CATTAPPGLAGQGSDTQYF; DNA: TGTGCCACCACGGCGCCACCGGGACTAGCGGGACAAGGATCAGATACGCAGTATTTT
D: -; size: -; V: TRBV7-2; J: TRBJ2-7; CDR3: CASSSREKLSYEQYF; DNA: TGTGCCAGCAGCTCACGGGAAAAACTATCCTACGAGCAGTACTTC
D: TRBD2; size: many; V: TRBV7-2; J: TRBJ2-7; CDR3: CASSLVGLADYEQYF; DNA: TGTGCCAGCAGCTTAGTGGGACTAGCGGACTACGAGCAGTACTTC
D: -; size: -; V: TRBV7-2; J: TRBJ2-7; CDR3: CASSLVTGRSEQYF; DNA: TGTGCCAGCAGCTTAGTAACAGGGAGGAGTGAGCAGTACTTC
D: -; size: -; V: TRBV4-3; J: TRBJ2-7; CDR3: CASSQDNPYEQYF; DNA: TGCGCCAGCAGCCAAGACAATCCCTACGAGCAGTACTTC
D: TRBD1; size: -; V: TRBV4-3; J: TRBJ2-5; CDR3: CASSQVTGQGAETQYF; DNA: TGCGCCAGCAGCCAAGTAACGGGACAGGGGGCGGAGACCCAGTACTTC
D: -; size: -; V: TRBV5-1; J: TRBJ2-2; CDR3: CASDLGRANTRELFF; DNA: TGCGCCAGCGACCTTGGACGAGCAAACACCCGGGAGCTGTTTTTT
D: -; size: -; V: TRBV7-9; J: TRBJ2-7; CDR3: CASSLVLLLQGSSYEQYF; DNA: TGTGCCAGCAGCTTAGTTCTCCTATTACAGGGTAGCTCCTACGAGCAGTACTTC
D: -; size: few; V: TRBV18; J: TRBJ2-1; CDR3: CASSLKQSSYNEQFF; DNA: TGTGCCAGCTCACTGAAGCAATCATCCTACAATGAGCAGTTCTTC
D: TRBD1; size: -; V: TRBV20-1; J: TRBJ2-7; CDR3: CSAREIGTGGHEQYF; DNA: TGCAGTGCCCGCGAGATTGGGACAGGGGGCCACGAGCAGTACTTC
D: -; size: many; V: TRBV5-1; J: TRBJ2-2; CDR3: CASSLISPSAGELFF; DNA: TGCGCCAGCAGCTTGATCTCTCCTAGCGCCGGGGAGCTGTTTTTT
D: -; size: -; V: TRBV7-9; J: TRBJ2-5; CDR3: CASSLNGDNEQYF; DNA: TGTGCCAGCAGCCTGAACGGGGACAATGAGCAGTACTTC
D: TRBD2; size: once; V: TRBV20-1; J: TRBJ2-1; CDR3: CSAPASGYNEQFF; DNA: TGCAGTGCCCCCGCTAGCGGGTACAATGAGCAGTTCTTC
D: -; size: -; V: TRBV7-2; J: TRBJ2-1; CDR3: CASSLESGTGGWKQFF; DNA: TGTGCCAGCAGCTTAGAGTCTGGGACCGGTGGATGGAAGCAGTTCTTC
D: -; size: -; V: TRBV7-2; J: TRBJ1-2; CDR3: CASSLVGQGISGYTF; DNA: TGTGCCAGCAGCTTAGTAGGCCAGGGGATCAGTGGCTACACCTTC
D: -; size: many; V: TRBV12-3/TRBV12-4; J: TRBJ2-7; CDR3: CASSDYLPYEQYF; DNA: TGTGCCAGCAGTGATTACTTACCCTACGAGCAGTACTTC
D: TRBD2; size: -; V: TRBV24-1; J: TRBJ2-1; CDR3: CATSPLPSGTSGSMNEQFF; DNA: TGTGCCACCAGTCCCCTGCCCTCCGGGACTAGCGGGAGTATGAATGAGCAGTTCTTC
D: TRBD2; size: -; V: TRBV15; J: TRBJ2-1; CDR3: CATSSRLAEYRDEQFF; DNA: TGTGCCACCAGCAGCCGACTAGCGGAGTATAGGGATGAGCAGTTCTTC
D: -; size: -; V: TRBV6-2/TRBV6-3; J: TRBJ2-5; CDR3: CASSDSRRQETQYF; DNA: TGTGCCAGCAGTGACTCCAGGAGGCAAGAGACCCAGTACTTC
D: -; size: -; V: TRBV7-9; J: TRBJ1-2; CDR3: CASSQNDRENYGYTF; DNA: TGTGCCAGCAGCCAAAATGACCGCGAGAACTATGGCTACACCTTC
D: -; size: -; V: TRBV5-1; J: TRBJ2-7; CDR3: CASSPGTATPYEQYF; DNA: TGCGCCAGCAGTCCGGGAACAGCTACACCCTACGAGCAGTACTTC
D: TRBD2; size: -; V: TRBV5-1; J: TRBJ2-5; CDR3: CASSLLAGGIDEQYF; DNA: TGCGCCAGCAGCTTACTAGCGGGAGGTATCGATGAGCAGTACTTC
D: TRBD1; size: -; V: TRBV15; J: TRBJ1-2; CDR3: CATSSSGGRIYGYTF; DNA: TGTGCCACCAGCAGTTCAGGGGGCAGGATCTATGGCTACACCTTC